A selection of T cell receptor beta chains follows, all from one sample in a study of CD8+CD57+ T cells in acquired aplastic anemia. Via MiXCR, TCRdb re-called the reads, giving one row per CDR3 protein. The table shows under 500,000 distinct CDR3 sequences, with 25% to 40% occurring only once. The material sequenced was sorted CD4+, CD8+, or CD8+CD57+ T cells (not recorded which) from PBMCs. Receptor source: a human donor with aplastic anemia. CDR3s include the opening cysteine and the closing phenylalanine or tryptophan. A D gene is named only where the DNA matches it firmly. Not all rows give a size; the values are once, few, many and, for expanded clones, a class.

TRBJ2-5 TRBV7-9 . 13 TRBD2 TGTGCCAGCAGTTTAGGACTAGCGGGGGCCCAGTACTTC CASSLGLAGAQYF
TRBJ2-3 TRBV2 . 15 TRBD1 TGTGCCAGCAGTCCTAGGACAGGGGGCATAGATACGCAGTATTTT CASSPRTGGIDTQYF
TRBJ1-6 TRBV29-1 many 11 TRBD1 TGCAGCGTTGAAGATCGGGACAGGGTAACTTTT CSVEDRDRVTF
TRBJ2-1 TRBV7-3 many 14 . TGTGCCAGCAGCTTGGGGACACTAAACAATGAGCAGTTCTTC CASSLGTLNNEQFF
TRBJ2-3 TRBV20-1 many 14 TRBD2 TGCAGCGCAGGTCGTGCGGGGGAGTCAGATACGCAGTATTTT CSAGRAGESDTQYF
TRBJ1-5 TRBV4-1 . 15 . TGCGCCAGCAGCCACGCAGGGGTGAGCAATCAGCCCCAGCATTTT CASSHAGVSNQPQHF
TRBJ2-5 TRBV10-3 . 13 TRBD1 TGTGCCATCAGTAGACAGGGGGAAGAGACCCAGTACTTC CAISRQGEETQYF
TRBJ2-3 TRBV5-6 many 14 . TGTGCCAGTAGTTTAGACCCTAGCACAGATACGCAGTATTTT CASSLDPSTDTQYF
TRBJ1-4 TRBV14 few 12 . TGTGCCAGCAGCCAAGTTGGTGTAAAACTGTTTTTT CASSQVGVKLFF
TRBJ1-6 TRBV27 few 14 . TGTGCCAGCAGTTTATATACGCTTAATTCACCCCTCCACTTT CASSLYTLNSPLHF
TRBJ2-5 TRBV12-5 . 14 . TGTGCTAGTGGTTTGGACAGTACAGAAGAGACCCAGTACTTC CASGLDSTEETQYF
TRBJ1-1 TRBV24-1 . 15 TRBD1 TGTGCCACCAGTGACCCCAGACAGGGGAACACTGAAGCTTTCTTT CATSDPRQGNTEAFF
TRBJ2-1 TRBV10-3 many 14 TRBD2 TGTGCCATCAGTGGCAGCGGGGCCTACAATGAGCAGTTCTTC CAISGSGAYNEQFF
TRBJ1-5 TRBV20-1 . 13 . TGCAGTGCTAGTCCACCCTACAATCAGCCCCAGCATTTT CSASPPYNQPQHF
TRBJ2-7 TRBV27 . 14 . TGTGCCAGCAGTTCCGGGCTAGCTGTTAACGAGCGGTACTTC CASSSGLAVNERYF
TRBJ2-7 TRBV20-1 . 14 . TGCAGTGCTAGTTTGATCAGAGACTCCTACGAGCAGTACTTC CSASLIRDSYEQYF
TRBJ2-1 TRBV25-1 many 16 TRBD1 TGTGCCAGCAGCCCCGCACGAGGGGGCCCCTACAATGAGCAGTTCTTC CASSPARGGPYNEQFF